At least ten counts were recorded for the clone carrying this TCR beta chain. Antigen specificity is unknown. This CDR3 region has 11 residues. Germline V gene sequence: CDR1 MNHEY, CDR2 SVGAGI. The germline V and J ends were trimmed by 6 bases and 0 bases, with 2 bases remaining between them. TCRdb ran MiXCR on the RACE reads and lists one entry per CDR3 protein. Counted here are some 400,000 distinct CDR3 sequences, roughly 5% occurring once; the ten biggest clones make up under 3%. This sample was taken from a study of human T cells and chemical hapten exposure. Study-level information: Upper inner arm skin measuring about 2 cm by about 2 cm received 2% DPC for sensitization. Reading of the patch tests, which applied 0.01% DPC to the upper back, occurred at 6 days.

Time point of the sample: patch test 1, 2 weeks after DPC sensitization. The treatment is: therapeutic diphenylcyclopropenone sensitization with weekly scalp DPC. Alopecia patients between 18 and 70 years old and suitable for DPC were used as donors. The study's findings and limits: Patch test score was positively correlated with the counts of PT1 expanded TCRs.

This material consisted of whole blood, taken in connection with sensitization to the hapten diphenylcyclopropenone (DPC). This clonotype was obtained from a woman in her forties or fifties with alopecia areata. Some clones in this sample may be carry-over from other donors' samples. This sequence joins TRBV6-5 and TRBJ1-2; D unresolved. Here the CDR3 reads CASRSNYGYTF. The CDR3 bases are TGTGCCAGCAGATCTAACTATGGCTACACCTTC.